These 17 T cell receptor beta chains share one sample of origin, sequenced in a study of blood T cell repertoires in COVID-19. Clones were sequenced by immunoSEQ multiplex PCR, and TCRdb holds only the in-frame ones, with some missing. The table has about 96,000 clones, around 90% seen once; the top ten hold around 3.9%. The sample was peripheral blood. These receptors came from a human donor with COVID-19, enrolled during active disease. The donor label of this sample is uncertain.

The rearrangement uses TRBV6-5 and TRBJ1-4; TRBD1 agrees at 7 bases. This CDR3 spans 15 amino acids. CDR1 MNHEY and CDR2 SVGAGI come from the germline V gene. The V segment lost 7 bases and the J segment 1 base; nucleotides outside the gene matches: 6. The CDR3, as DNA: TGTGCCAGCATCAGGACAGGCGTAACTAATGAAAAACTGTTTTTT. Translation: CASIRTGVTNEKLFF.

The gene calls are TRBV3-1 (or the pseudogene TRBV3-2) and TRBJ2-1; no clear D. Germline V lookup: CDR1 LGHDT, CDR2 YNNKEL (reference sequence). The CDR3 is 13 amino acids. Trimming pared 0 bases from V and 5 bases from J, leaving 5 bases between. The CDR3 sequence: CASSQDINNEQFF. The DNA for the CDR3 is TGTGCCAGCAGCCAAGATATAAACAATGAGCAGTTCTTC.

The chain combines TRBV5-5 with TRBJ2-7; D perhaps matches TRBD1 (5 bases). Germline values: CDR1 SGHKS, CDR2 YYEKEE (reference sequence). V dropped 2 bases and J dropped 4 bases, with 16 bases sitting between them. The CDR3 length is 15 residues. As DNA, the CDR3 is TGTGCCAGCAGCTTCGGGCGCCAGGGATTTTACGAGCAGTACTTC. Its protein is CASSFGRQGFYEQYF.

The chain joins TRBV2 to TRBJ1-2; D is perhaps TRBD1 (5 bases). V shed 4 bases and J shed 6 bases, with 27 bases lying between them. The length of the CDR3 is 18 residues. Germline V CDR1 and CDR2: SNHLY, FYNNEI. The CDR3 DNA reads as TGTGCCAGCAGTGTCGGCGGCGGGGCCCGCCTCTCAAGGAATGGCTACACCTTC. This encodes CASSVGGGARLSRNGYTF.

The CDR3 is CASSYRQGPNSPLHF. CDR3 nucleotides: TGTGCCAGCAGCTATAGACAGGGCCCCAATTCACCCCTCCACTTT. This sequence joins TRBV7-2 and TRBJ1-6; the match to TRBD1 covers 7 bases. Germline V gives CDR1 SGHTA, CDR2 FQGNSA. The V gene end was trimmed by 4 bases and the J gene end by 7 bases; junction bases not matched to a gene: 7. The CDR3 loop spans 15 amino acids.

As for this clone: Compared with germline, one end of the junction differs, possibly owing to a read error. In the same sample, other DNA sequences code for this CDR3. The rearrangement links TRBV3-1 (or the pseudogene TRBV3-2) to TRBJ1-2, with no clear D. The CDR3 is made up of 15 amino acids. Germline values: CDR1 LGHDT, CDR2 YNNKEL (reference sequence). Here the CDR3 DNA reads TGCGCCAGCAGCCAAGAAGTAGGAGCTAACTATGGCTACACCTTC. Translating gives CASSQEVGANYGYTF.

V and J are TRBV5-1 and TRBJ2-5, with D unclear. V lost 0 bases to trimming and J lost 5 bases, with 8 bases between them. This CDR3 region has 13 residues. Germline assignment: CDR1 SGHRS and CDR2 YFSETQ. CDR3 bases: TGCGCCAGCAGCTTGGACTTGAGGGAGACCCAGTACTTC. Residues: CASSLDLRETQYF.

This chain joins TRBV19 and TRBJ2-3, with D possibly matching TRBD2 (6 bases). The V end was cut by 7 bases, the J end by 2 bases, with 13 bases between. From germline, CDR1 is LNHDA and CDR2 SQIVND (reference sequence). This CDR3 region has 14 residues. CDR3 region: CASILRESTDTQYF. CDR3 sequence (DNA): TGTGCCAGTATACTCCGGGAGTCCACAGATACGCAGTATTTT. Combining the CDR3 with reference TRBV19 and TRBJ2-3 gives the whole variable domain DGGITQSPKYLFRKEGQNVTLSCEQNLNHDAMYWYRQDPGQGLRLIYYSQIVNDFQKGDIAEGYSVSREKKESFPLTVTSAQKNPTAFYLCASILRESTDTQYFGPGTRLTVL.

The chain is built from TRBV10-1 and TRBJ1-2; 7 bases are a match to TRBD1. The CDR3 length is 13 residues. Germline V lookup: CDR1 WNHNN, CDR2 SYGVQD (reference sequence). V trimming: 8 bases; J trimming: 6 bases; junction bases outside the gene matches: 9. The CDR3 DNA reads TGCGCCAGCCTTAGGGGGCTCGGGGATGGCTACACCTTC. This translates into CASLRGLGDGYTF.

V gene TRBV4-1 combines with J gene TRBJ1-5, with D perhaps matching TRBD1 (5 bases). V dropped 0 bases and J dropped 3 bases, with 12 bases sitting between them. CDR1 and CDR2 (germline): MGHRA, YSYEKL. This CDR3 is 16 amino acids long. This CDR3 reads CASSQDGGGLNQPQHF. The CDR3 DNA sequence: TGCGCCAGCAGCCAAGATGGGGGGGGACTCAATCAGCCCCAGCATTTT.

The chain is built from TRBV11-2 and TRBJ1-2; D not certain. The germline V gene has CDR1 SGHAT and CDR2 FQNNGV. Trimming left V 5 bases short and J 10 bases short, with 20 bases between. The CDR3 is made up of 14 amino acids. The CDR3 DNA reads as TGTGCCAGCAGCCCTACTCGGGATGCCCTGATCTACACCTTC. Amino acid sequence: CASSPTRDALIYTF.

CDR3 in amino acids: CASSQSTSTDTQYF. As DNA, the CDR3 is TGTGCCAGCAGCCAAAGCACTAGCACAGATACGCAGTATTTT. The chain joins TRBV3-1 (or the pseudogene TRBV3-2) to TRBJ2-3; D is unresolved. V lost 2 bases and J lost 0, with 6 bases in between. CDR1 LGHDT and CDR2 YNNKEL come from the germline V gene (reference sequence). The CDR3 has 14 residues.

The genes are TRBV28 and TRBJ2-7; 11 bases are shared with TRBD2. Trimming at V came to 7 bases and at J to 4 bases, leaving 15 bases not matched to a gene. Looked up from germline, CDR1 is MDHEN and CDR2 is SYDVKM. The length of the CDR3 is 17 residues. The chain's CDR3 is CASKASGGPGRVYEQYF. CDR3 DNA sequence: TGTGCCAGCAAAGCTAGCGGGGGGCCTGGTAGAGTGTACGAGCAGTACTTC.

The J gene is TRBJ2-6, the V gene TRBV19; the D is unclear. The V gene lost 3 bases and the J gene lost 0 bases, with 3 bases spanning the gap. The CDR3 loop spans 14 amino acids. The germline V gene encodes CDR1 LNHDA and CDR2 SQIVND (reference sequence). DNA for the CDR3: TGTGCCAGTAGTATGAGCTCTGGGGCCAACGTCCTGACTTTC. Translation gives CASSMSSGANVLTF.

The gene calls are TRBV4-2 and TRBJ2-1; 7 bases line up with TRBD2. Germline V CDR1 and CDR2: LGHNA, YNFKEQ. V gave up 4 bases and J gave up 2 bases; unmatched junction bases: 8. The CDR3 is made up of 16 amino acids. CDR3 sequence reads: CASSPIGLEPYNEQFF. The CDR3 DNA reads as TGTGCCAGCAGCCCCATAGGACTAGAACCCTACAATGAGCAGTTCTTC.

The V and J genes are TRBV7-8 and TRBJ1-1, with 7 bases lining up with TRBD1. Per germline, CDR1 SGHVS and CDR2 FQNEAQ. The CDR3 spans 14 residues. J was trimmed by 3 bases and V by 5 bases; bases with no gene match: 6. The CDR3 bases are TGTGCCAGCAGCCTCGGACAGGAGGACACTGAAGCTTTCTTT. This sequence encodes CASSLGQEDTEAFF. The full variable domain, its missing parts supplied by reference TRBV7-8 and TRBJ1-1, is GAGVSQSPRYKVAKRGQDVALRCDPISGHVSLFWYQQALGQGPEFLTYFQNEAQLDKSGLPSDRFFAERPEGSVSTLKIQRTQQEDSAVYLCASSLGQEDTEAFFGQGTRLTVV.

This chain links TRBV18 with TRBJ1-1; D not certain. V lost 4 bases and J 4 bases, leaving 10 bases between the germline ends. The CDR3 totals 13 residues. Germline V gene sequence: CDR1 KGHSH, CDR2 LQKENI. CDR3 protein: CASSQGAGTEAFF. Written as DNA, the CDR3 is TGTGCCAGCTCACAAGGAGCGGGCACTGAAGCTTTCTTT.